Below, 14 T cell receptor beta chains from the same sample are listed, as sequenced in a study of vaccination effects on CD4 cells after COVID-19. Before sequencing took place, the ViraFEST assay used viral peptide pools to expand antigen-specific CD4+ T cells. Following a roughly 11-day culture, CD4+ T cells were purified. Absence of prior SARS-CoV-2 infection characterized the vaccine recipients, who showed negative nucleocapsid antibodies. Data came from immunoSEQ multiplex PCR; TCRdb stores just in-frame clones and leaves some out. Of 65,000 or so clones in the sample, more than 70% were seen once. Their antigen targets remain unknown. The input for sequencing was CD4+ T cells from PBMCs cultured with HCoV-NL63 spike peptides, taken before COVID-19 vaccination. The receptors derive from a human donor who received a COVID-19 vaccine.

This clone was observed a single time. V is TRBV4-1 and J is TRBJ2-5; 8 nucleotides agree with TRBD1. Germline CDR1 reads MGHRA; CDR2 reads YSYEKL. V lost 0 bases, J lost 6 bases, and 6 bases stayed unmatched. This CDR3 is built from 15 residues. DNA for the CDR3: TGCGCCAGCAGCCAAGATCAGGGCAGGGGGCAGACCCAGTACTTC. Its translation: CASSQDQGRGQTQYF.

This CDR3 is CASSDRAQAHEQYV. For the CDR3, the DNA is TGTGCCAGCAGTGACCGGGCTCAGGCCCACGAGCAGTACGTC. The chain recombines TRBV6-1 with TRBJ2-7; D gene unclear. The V and J ends lost 3 bases and 5 bases respectively, with 14 bases between them. Germline V gene lookup returns CDR1 MNHNS and CDR2 SASEGT. This CDR3 region has 14 residues.

The chain recombines TRBV18 with TRBJ2-5; no definite D call. Germline CDR1 KGHSH, CDR2 LQKENI. V lost 3 bases to trimming and J lost 1 base, with 15 bases between them. The CDR3 runs to 16 residues. DNA for the CDR3: TGTGCCAGCTCACCCATAATCGCTGCAGCCCAAGAGACCCAGTACTTC. Residues: CASSPIIAAAQETQYF.

The V gene is TRBV18, the J gene TRBJ2-2; D call uncertain. This CDR3 is built from 15 residues. Trimming cost V 2 bases and J 1 base, with 8 bases left between them. CDR1 KGHSH and CDR2 LQKENI come from the germline V gene. This CDR3 is CASSPWERNTGELFF. The CDR3 nucleotides are TGTGCCAGCTCACCATGGGAACGGAACACCGGGGAGCTGTTTTTT.

The genes are TRBV3-1 (or the pseudogene TRBV3-2) and TRBJ2-7, with no clear D. V dropped 1 base and J dropped 3 bases, with 10 bases sitting between them. The CDR3 extends over 14 amino acids. Germline V gene lookup returns CDR1 LGHDT and CDR2 YNNKEL (reference sequence). CDR3 protein: CASSQGKLYYEQYV. The CDR3 DNA sequence: TGTGCCAGCAGCCAAGGCAAGTTGTACTACGAGCAGTACGTC.

Only one count was recorded for this clone. This chain connects TRBV5-3 to TRBJ1-3; 10 bases agree with TRBD1. TRBV5-3 is flagged as an ORF with uncertain function. V gave up 4 bases and J gave up 0 bases; unmatched junction bases: 19. The CDR3 is 21 residues long. The DNA of the CDR3 is TGTGCCAGAAGCATAGAAAGACAGGGGGCCGAAACTACTAGCTCTGGAAACACCATATATTTT. Protein product: CARSIERQGAETTSSGNTIYF.

The gene calls are TRBV7-3 and TRBJ2-1; 11 positions match TRBD1. V was clipped by 3 bases and J by 8 bases; unmatched bases: 6. The CDR3 loop spans 15 amino acids. CDR1 SGHTA and CDR2 FQGTGA come from the germline V gene. This CDR3 is CASSFGQGAWDEQFF. CDR3 sequence (DNA): TGTGCCAGCAGCTTCGGACAGGGGGCTTGGGATGAGCAGTTCTTC.

V gene TRBV5-1 combines with J gene TRBJ2-5; 8 bases are a match to TRBD1. Germline V lookup: CDR1 SGHRS, CDR2 YFSETQ. CDR3 length equals 15 residues. After removal of 0 bases from V and 3 bases from J, the junction contained 4 bases not matched to a gene. CDR3 sequence reads: CASSLAWTGKETQYF. The CDR3 nucleotides read TGCGCCAGCAGCTTGGCGTGGACAGGGAAAGAGACCCAGTACTTC.

The chain couples TRBV7-2 to TRBJ1-3; D gene uncertain. This CDR3 region has 16 residues. CDR1 and CDR2 (germline): SGHTA, FQGNSA. The germline V and J ends were trimmed by 4 bases and 4 bases, with 17 bases remaining between them. This CDR3 reads CASSSGLLRSGNTIYF. The CDR3 coding sequence is TGTGCCAGCAGCTCCGGACTCCTTAGGTCCGGAAACACCATATATTTT.

The rearrangement uses TRBV5-1 and TRBJ2-3; D is undetermined. The CDR3 has 14 residues. Trimming removed 4 bases at V and 2 bases at J, with 11 bases between. Germline V gene sequence: CDR1 SGHRS, CDR2 YFSETQ. This chain's CDR3 is CASSPNPSTDTQYF. The CDR3 region has the DNA TGCGCCAGCAGCCCCAACCCATCCACAGATACGCAGTATTTT.

The chain is built from TRBV5-1 and TRBJ2-5; 10 nucleotides match TRBD2. Germline V gene sequence: CDR1 SGHRS, CDR2 YFSETQ. The trim removed 5 bases at V and 2 bases at J, leaving 9 bases unmatched. The CDR3 length is 16 residues. The CDR3 sequence is CASRLSGGTLQETQYF. The CDR3 nucleotides are TGCGCCAGCAGGCTTAGCGGGGGGACTCTACAAGAGACCCAGTACTTC.

This chain uses TRBV5-1 with TRBJ2-3; D might be TRBD1 (5 bases). In germline, CDR1 is SGHRS, CDR2 YFSETQ. There are 15 residues in the CDR3. With 0 bases removed from V and 0 bases from J, the gap between germline ends came to 8 bases. The CDR3 here is CASSLDRSSTDTQYF. CDR3 DNA sequence: TGCGCCAGCAGCTTGGACAGGTCTAGCACAGATACGCAGTATTTT.

V and J are TRBV3-1 (or the pseudogene TRBV3-2) and TRBJ1-3, with D uncertain. The germline V gene has CDR1 LGHDT and CDR2 YNNKEL (reference sequence). The CDR3 consists of 16 residues. Trimming took 4 bases from V and 2 from J, leaving 15 bases between them. CDR3 residues: CASSLKIGGTGNTIYF. The CDR3 DNA reads TGTGCCAGCAGCCTCAAGATAGGAGGGACTGGAAACACCATATATTTT.

CDR3 DNA sequence: TGTGCCAGTAGCCGGACTAGCGGGGCAAACTACAATGAGCAGTTCTTC. Protein sequence: CASSRTSGANYNEQFF. The chain employs TRBV19 and TRBJ2-1; TRBD2 agrees at 12 bases. V trimming: 6 bases; J trimming: 3 bases; junction bases outside the gene matches: 6. The CDR3 is 16 residues long. Germline V CDR1 and CDR2: LNHDA, SQIVND (reference sequence).